The next 29 T cell receptor beta chains were all read from a single sample in a study of Ad26.COV2.S vaccination and SARS-CoV-2 variants. The assay was immunoSEQ multiplex PCR, and TCRdb's table has in-frame clones only and misses some. The table includes roughly 250,000 clones, roughly nine tenths detected once. Stated treatment: 15 to 20 received Ad26.COV2.S at low or high dose, single or two shots; about 5 received placebo; per-sample allocation not given. Sampling took place 63 days after the first vaccine or placebo injection. This sample comprised peripheral blood, obtained in a trial of Ad26.COV2.S vaccine versus placebo. These receptors were obtained from a person aged 18-65 years who received the Ad26.COV2.S COVID-19 vaccine or a placebo.

The chain joins TRBV27 to TRBJ1-5; D is perhaps TRBD1 (6 bases). This CDR3 has 17 residues. Germline V gene lookup returns CDR1 MNHEY and CDR2 SMNVEV (reference sequence). V dropped 4 bases and J dropped 2 bases, with 18 bases sitting between them. CDR3 DNA: TGTGCCAGCAGTTCCGCCACAGGGAGAGAGGGCAATCAGCCCCAGCATTTT. This codes for CASSSATGREGNQPQHF.

The genes are TRBV14 and TRBJ2-5; D possibly corresponds to TRBD1 (5 bases). CDR3 size: 17 residues. Germline V gene lookup returns CDR1 SGHDN and CDR2 FVKESK. V dropped 4 bases and J dropped 5 bases, with 23 bases sitting between them. In nucleotides, the CDR3 is TGTGCCAGCAGCCCCTCGGGCAGGGCCCTCCATCGGGAGACCCAGTACTTC. As protein: CASSPSGRALHRETQYF.

This chain joins TRBV18 and TRBJ1-5, with D unresolved. The CDR3 length is 14 residues. Germline CDR1 reads KGHSH; CDR2 reads LQKENI. The V and J ends lost 8 bases and 0 bases respectively, with 11 bases between them. The CDR3 region is CASAGTNSNQPQHF. In DNA, the CDR3 is TGTGCCAGCGCGGGAACTAATAGCAATCAGCCCCAGCATTTT.

The chain combines TRBV6-5 with TRBJ2-2; 10 bases match TRBD2. This CDR3 contains 15 residues. The V gene end was trimmed by 6 bases and the J gene end by 1 base; junction bases not matched to a gene: 2. CDR1 is MNHEY and CDR2 is SVGAGI in the germline V gene. For the CDR3, the DNA is TGTGCCAGCAGACTAGCGGGATGGAACACCGGGGAGCTGTTTTTT. Translation gives CASRLAGWNTGELFF.

The chain carries TRBV29-1 and TRBJ2-3; D may be TRBD2 (6 bases). V gave up 3 bases and J gave up 2 bases, with 15 bases separating them. CDR3 length: 15 residues. CDR1 is SQVTM and CDR2 is ANQGSEA in the germline V gene. The CDR3 DNA is TGCAGCGTTGATCGGGGCGGGGCCGACACAGATACGCAGTATTTT. Amino acids: CSVDRGGADTDTQYF.

The V and J genes are TRBV27 and TRBJ2-6; D might be TRBD1 (6 bases). V was shortened by 6 bases and J by 1 base, with 16 bases between the two germline ends. CDR1 is MNHEY and CDR2 is SMNVEV in the germline V gene (reference sequence). This CDR3 region has 17 residues. The chain's CDR3 is CASSLRTAQSGANVLTF. As DNA, the CDR3 is TGTGCCAGCAGCTTAAGGACAGCCCAATCTGGGGCCAACGTCCTGACTTTC. Drawing the rest from reference TRBV27 and TRBJ2-6, the complete variable domain is EAQVTQNPRYLITVTGKKLTVTCSQNMNHEYMSWYRQDPGLGLRQIYYSMNVEVTDKGDVPEGYKVSRKEKRNFPLILESPSPNQTSLYFCASSLRTAQSGANVLTFGAGSRLTVL.

The genes are TRBV4-3 and TRBJ2-1; D possibly matches TRBD1 or TRBD2 (5 bases each). This CDR3 has 15 residues. V was trimmed by 5 bases and J by 2 bases, leaving 13 bases between them. The germline V gene encodes CDR1 LGHNA and CDR2 YSLEER. CDR3 nucleotide sequence: TGCGCCAGCAGCGGAGGATGGGGCGCCTACAATGAGCAGTTCTTC. Its translation is CASSGGWGAYNEQFF.

V gene TRBV7-3 combines with J gene TRBJ1-2; D remains unclear. CDR1 is SGHTA, CDR2 FQGTGA, per germline. Trimming took off 5 bases at V and 3 bases at J, with 10 bases between the two ends. The CDR3 runs 13 residues. CDR3 coding DNA: TGTGCCAGCAGCCCAAGTGGGGACTATGGCTACACCTTC. Encoded protein: CASSPSGDYGYTF.

The genes are TRBV18 and TRBJ2-3; no definite D call. Between the trimmed V and J ends, which lost 2 bases and 5 bases, there was a span of 14 bases. The CDR3 covers 15 residues. Germline CDR1 KGHSH, CDR2 LQKENI. CDR3 in DNA: TGTGCCAGCTCACCAGATAACAGAAAAGGAGATACGCAGTATTTT. Residues: CASSPDNRKGDTQYF.

This chain joins TRBV9 and TRBJ2-2; no reliable D call. The CDR3 loop spans 12 amino acids. With 3 bases removed from V and 7 bases from J, the gap between germline ends came to 7 bases. The germline gives CDR1 SGDLS, CDR2 YYNGEE. The CDR3 bases are TGTGCCAGCAGCGCCCAGGTCGGGGAGCTGTTTTTT. As protein: CASSAQVGELFF.

This chain links TRBV3-1 (or the pseudogene TRBV3-2) with TRBJ1-1, with D possibly matching TRBD1 (6 bases). Germline V gene sequence: CDR1 LGHDT, CDR2 YNNKEL (reference sequence). The CDR3 has 13 amino acids. With 8 bases removed from V and 3 bases from J, the gap between germline ends came to 13 bases. CDR3 sequence reads: CASGNSGDTEAFF. As DNA, the CDR3 is TGTGCCAGCGGAAACTCAGGGGACACTGAAGCTTTCTTT.

For this clone: Distinct nucleotide sequences in the sample also encode this CDR3. The chain links TRBV19 to TRBJ2-5; weak D call: TRBD2 (6 bases). Germline lookup yields CDR1 LNHDA and CDR2 SQIVND (reference sequence). This CDR3 has 14 residues. The germline V and J ends were trimmed by 0 bases and 4 bases, with 9 bases remaining between them. The CDR3 sequence is CASSIDRGRETQYF. Written as DNA, the CDR3 is TGTGCCAGTAGTATAGATCGGGGGAGAGAGACCCAGTACTTC.

The V gene is TRBV19, the J gene TRBJ1-3; D perhaps matches TRBD1 (6 bases). This CDR3 spans 17 amino acids. CDR1 and CDR2 from the germline V gene are LNHDA and SQIVND (reference sequence). V lost 6 bases to trimming and J lost 0 bases, with 18 bases between them. The DNA of the CDR3 is TGTGCCAGTAGAGCCCTCACAGGGACTTCCTCTGGAAACACCATATATTTT. It is translated as CASRALTGTSSGNTIYF.

Only one count was recorded for this clone. The J gene is TRBJ1-5, the V gene TRBV6-2 or TRBV6-3; D gene ambiguous. Trimming took off 0 bases at V and 3 bases at J, with 6 bases between the two ends. CDR1 is MNHEY, CDR2 SVGEGT, per germline. CDR3 size: 14 residues. CDR3 DNA: TGTGCCAGCAGTTACTCTCAAACCAATCAGCCCCAGCATTTT. It specifies CASSYSQTNQPQHF.

The chain combines TRBV18 with TRBJ2-1; 7 bases fit TRBD2. The CDR3 covers 17 residues. V was clipped by 6 bases and J by 0 bases; unmatched bases: 11. Germline V lookup: CDR1 KGHSH, CDR2 LQKENI. The CDR3 sequence: CASSDAMRGISYNEQFF. The CDR3 region has the DNA TGTGCCAGCTCGGACGCAATGCGGGGGATCTCCTACAATGAGCAGTTCTTC.

The gene calls are TRBV4-1 and TRBJ2-1; 10 nucleotides match TRBD2. Germline values: CDR1 MGHRA, CDR2 YSYEKL. There are 16 residues in the CDR3. The ends lost 4 bases at V and 0 bases at J; junction bases unmatched: 3. The CDR3 DNA is TGCGCCAGCAGCCGAACTAGCGGGAACTCCTACAATGAGCAGTTCTTC. This encodes CASSRTSGNSYNEQFF.

The DNA of the CDR3 is TGTGCCAGCAGCTTGGGCCGGGTAGTGAACACTGAAGCTTTCTTT. Its protein product is CASSLGRVVNTEAFF. The V call is TRBV5-4, the J call TRBJ1-1; D gene uncertain. Germline lookup yields CDR1 SGHNT and CDR2 YYREEE (reference sequence). V was clipped by 0 bases and J by 0 bases, with 9 bases between them. This CDR3 spans 15 amino acids.

V is TRBV14 and J is TRBJ2-7; no clear D. Trimming took off 3 bases at V and 2 bases at J, with 8 bases between the two ends. The germline V gene has CDR1 SGHDN and CDR2 FVKESK. This CDR3 contains 13 residues. The CDR3 sequence: CASSQGRTYEQYF. The CDR3, as DNA: TGTGCCAGCAGCCAGGGCCGGACCTACGAGCAGTACTTC. The variable domain in full, with the rest retrieved from reference TRBV14 and TRBJ2-7, is EAGVTQFPSHSVIEKGQTVTLRCDPISGHDNLYWYRRVMGKEIKFLLHFVKESKQDESGMPNNRFLAERTGGTYSTLKVQPAELEDSGVYFCASSQGRTYEQYFGPGTRLTVT.

In its sample, this clone was seen a few times. This chain connects TRBV9 to TRBJ2-1; TRBD2 matches at 15 bases. The germline V gene encodes CDR1 SGDLS and CDR2 YYNGEE. This CDR3 has 16 residues. V shed 2 bases and J 8 bases; nucleotides not matched to a gene: 5. In nucleotides, the CDR3 is TGTGCCAGCAGCGTGATGGGGACTAGCGGGAGGCATGAGCAGTTCTTC. Its protein product is CASSVMGTSGRHEQFF.

The chain joins TRBV6-5 to TRBJ1-2; tentatively, D is TRBD1 (6 bases). The CDR3 runs 14 residues. Germline assignment: CDR1 MNHEY and CDR2 SVGAGI. V was cut by 8 bases and J by 1 base, with 14 bases left in between. The CDR3 sequence is CASRWGGSNYGYTF. CDR3 coding DNA: TGTGCCAGCCGATGGGGGGGCAGTAACTATGGCTACACCTTC.

The chain links TRBV10-2 to TRBJ1-5, with a tentative D call TRBD1 (5 bases). Trimming took off 3 bases at V and 5 bases at J, with 14 bases between the two ends. The CDR3 has 15 residues. The V gene's germline CDR1 is WSHSY and CDR2 SAAADI. The CDR3 DNA is TGCGCCAGCAGTGAACCTGGGGGGATAGATCAGCCCCAGCATTTT. Translated, it gives CASSEPGGIDQPQHF.

The chain combines TRBV10-2 with TRBJ2-7; TRBD2 aligns across 9 bases. V was clipped by 9 bases and J by 4 bases; unmatched bases: 4. The germline gives CDR1 WSHSY, CDR2 SAAADI. There are 12 residues in the CDR3. As DNA, the CDR3 is TGCGCCAGTTTGGGACTAGCATACGAGCAGTACTTC. Its translation is CASLGLAYEQYF.

The V call is TRBV24-1, the J call TRBJ2-1; 9 bases align to TRBD1. This CDR3 spans 13 amino acids. Germline loops: CDR1 KGHDR, CDR2 SFDVKD. The V and J ends lost 2 bases and 9 bases, in that order; junction bases with no gene match: 1. CDR3 amino acids: CATSDWTGAEQFF. The CDR3 coding sequence is TGTGCCACCAGTGATTGGACAGGGGCTGAGCAGTTCTTC.

This clone was counted a single time. The chain links TRBV29-1 to TRBJ2-4; unclear D gene. Germline V gene data show CDR1 as SQVTM and CDR2 as ANQGSEA. Between the trimmed V and J ends, which lost 2 bases and 8 bases, there was a span of 13 bases. The CDR3 consists of 13 residues. The CDR3: CSVERLGLDIQYF. CDR3 coding DNA: TGCAGCGTTGAAAGGTTGGGTCTTGACATTCAGTACTTC. Based on the CDR3 plus reference TRBV29-1 and TRBJ2-4, the full variable domain is SAVISQKPSRDICQRGTSLTIQCQVDSQVTMMFWYRQQPGQSLTLIATANQGSEATYESGFVIDKFPISRPNLTFSTLTVSNMSPEDSSIYLCSVERLGLDIQYFGAGTRLSVL.

This clone was seen a few times. CDR3 protein: CATSEGGDRGRSGYTF. The CDR3 nucleotides read TGTGCCACCAGTGAGGGGGGGGACAGGGGGCGCAGTGGCTACACCTTC. The chain carries TRBV24-1 and TRBJ1-2; TRBD1 matches at 12 bases. Germline CDR1 KGHDR, CDR2 SFDVKD. The CDR3 runs to 16 residues. Trimming cost V 4 bases and J 7 bases; bases outside gene matches: 9.

V and J are TRBV18 and TRBJ1-4; D uncertain. Germline V CDR1 and CDR2: KGHSH, LQKENI. Trimming stripped 4 bases from V and 7 bases from J, with 19 bases between. CDR3 size: 16 residues. CDR3 nucleotides: TGTGCCAGCTCACAGAACACGCCCCAACGGGGTGAAAAACTGTTTTTT. It codes for CASSQNTPQRGEKLFF.

This clone was picked up one time. The gene calls are TRBV9 and TRBJ2-1; 9 bases fit TRBD1. Germline CDR1 is SGDLS and CDR2 is YYNGEE. V was pared by 0 bases and J by 4 bases, with 2 bases of the junction left unmatched. The CDR3 totals 15 residues. The CDR3 loop is CASSVGDREYNEQFF. The DNA for the CDR3 is TGTGCCAGCAGCGTAGGGGACAGGGAGTACAATGAGCAGTTCTTC.

The chain links TRBV5-5 to TRBJ2-2; 7 bases are shared with TRBD2. V lost 0 bases, J lost 5 bases, and 4 bases stayed unmatched. The CDR3 is 15 amino acids. Germline loops: CDR1 SGHKS, CDR2 YYEKEE (reference sequence). The CDR3 DNA follows: TGTGCCAGCAGCTTGGGCGGGGGATATACCGGGGAGCTGTTTTTT. Residues: CASSLGGGYTGELFF.

The J gene is TRBJ1-3, the V gene TRBV6-5, with TRBD1 as a possible D gene (6 bases). This CDR3 contains 14 residues. Trimming stripped 0 bases from V and 4 bases from J, with 7 bases between. CDR1 and CDR2 (germline): MNHEY, SVGAGI. CDR3: CASSYSRGGNTIYF. As DNA, the CDR3 is TGTGCCAGCAGTTACTCAAGGGGGGGAAACACCATATATTTT.